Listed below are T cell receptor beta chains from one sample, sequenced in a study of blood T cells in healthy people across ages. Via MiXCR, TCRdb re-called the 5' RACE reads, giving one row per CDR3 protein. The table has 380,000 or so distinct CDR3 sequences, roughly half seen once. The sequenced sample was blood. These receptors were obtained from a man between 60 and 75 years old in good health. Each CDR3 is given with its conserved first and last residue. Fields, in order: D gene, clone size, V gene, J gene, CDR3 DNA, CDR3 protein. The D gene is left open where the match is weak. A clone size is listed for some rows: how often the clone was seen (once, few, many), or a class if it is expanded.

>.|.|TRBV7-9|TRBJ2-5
TGTGCCAGCAACGTTCGGACAATCCAAGAGACCCAGTACTTC
CASNVRTIQETQYF
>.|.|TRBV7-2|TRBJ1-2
TGTGCCAGCAGCTTACGCCCAGAAAACTATGGCTACACCTTC
CASSLRPENYGYTF
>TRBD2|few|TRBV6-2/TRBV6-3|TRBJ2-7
TGTGCCAGCAGTCCGACTAGCGGGAGGCAGGGGTCCTACGAGCAGTACTTC
CASSPTSGRQGSYEQYF
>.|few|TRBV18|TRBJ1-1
TGTGCCAGCTCACCCGGAGGGACGAACGGTGAAGCTTTCTTT
CASSPGGTNGEAFF
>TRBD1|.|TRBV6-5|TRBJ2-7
TGTGCCAGTCGACTTAATACCGGGACAGGAGCCTACGAGCAGTACTTC
CASRLNTGTGAYEQYF
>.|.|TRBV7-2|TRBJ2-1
TGTGCCAGCAGCAGGACCTACAATGAGCAGTTCTTC
CASSRTYNEQFF
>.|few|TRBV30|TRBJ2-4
TGTGCCTGGAGTGGGACTCGGGTAGCCAAAAACATTCAGTACTTC
CAWSGTRVAKNIQYF
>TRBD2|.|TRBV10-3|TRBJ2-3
TGTGCCATCAGCGGCGGGAGGGACACAGATACGCAGTATTTT
CAISGGRDTDTQYF
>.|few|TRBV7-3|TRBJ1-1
TGTGCCAGCAGCTTAAATGCGGAGACCAAAGCTTTCTTT
CASSLNAETKAFF
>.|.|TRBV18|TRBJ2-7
TGTGCCAGCTCAAACGACCACTTGGGTGAGCAGTACTTC
CASSNDHLGEQYF
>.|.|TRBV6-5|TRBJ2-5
TGTGCCAGCAGTTACCTAGCAGGGTACAATGAGCAGTACTTC
CASSYLAGYNEQYF
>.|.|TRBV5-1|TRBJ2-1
TGCGCCAGCAGCTTGGCAACCAATGCCTACAATGAGCAGTTCTTC
CASSLATNAYNEQFF
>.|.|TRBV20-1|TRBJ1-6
TGCAGTGCCGCAGGGGCGATAAATTCACCCCTCCACTTT
CSAAGAINSPLHF
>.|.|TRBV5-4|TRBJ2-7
TGTGCCAGCAGCTTGAGGGGACTTGATGGGGAGCAGTACTTC
CASSLRGLDGEQYF
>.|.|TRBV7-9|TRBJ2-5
TGTGCCAGCAGCTCAGGGGGGGGGCAAGAGACCCAGTACTTC
CASSSGGGQETQYF
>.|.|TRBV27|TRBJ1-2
TGTGCCAGCGGCGACTACTATGGCTACACCTTC
CASGDYYGYTF
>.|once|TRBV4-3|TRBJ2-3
TGCGCCAGCAGCCAAGGCAGTAGCAAGGGAGATACGCAGTATTTT
CASSQGSSKGDTQYF
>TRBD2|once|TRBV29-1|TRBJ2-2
TGCAGCGTTCGCGCCGGGGGGACCTCGAACACCGGGGAGCTGTTTTTT
CSVRAGGTSNTGELFF
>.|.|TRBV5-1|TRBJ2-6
TGCGCCAGCAGCTTTGGAGAGTACTCTGGGGCCAACGTCCTGACTTTC
CASSFGEYSGANVLTF
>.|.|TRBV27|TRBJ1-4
TGTGCCAGTAGACCGTGGGGGGCTAATGAAAAACTGTTTTTT
CASRPWGANEKLFF
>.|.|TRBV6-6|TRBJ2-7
TGTGCCAGCTCGTCAGCGGGTCCCTACGAGCAGTACTTC
CASSSAGPYEQYF
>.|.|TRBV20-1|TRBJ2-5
TGCAGTGCCAACCCTCTCGCGGCAGAACAAGAGACCCAGTACTTC
CSANPLAAEQETQYF
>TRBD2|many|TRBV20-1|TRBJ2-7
TGCAGTGCTAAGGGGCTAGCGGGAGATATATCCTACGAGCAGTACTTC
CSAKGLAGDISYEQYF
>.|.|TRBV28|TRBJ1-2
TGTGCCAGCACCTCGGGGGGTGGCTACACCTTC
CASTSGGGYTF
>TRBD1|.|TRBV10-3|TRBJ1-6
TGTGCCTTCAGTGAGTCTGAGGGGGCATTCCCTAATTCACCCCTCCACTTT
CAFSESEGAFPNSPLHF
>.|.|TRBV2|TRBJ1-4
TGTGCCAGCAAAGGGGGTATCGAAAAACTGTTTTTT
CASKGGIEKLFF
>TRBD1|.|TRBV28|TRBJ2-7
TGTGCCAGCAGATGGGACAGGGGGAGCTACGAGCAGTACTTC
CASRWDRGSYEQYF
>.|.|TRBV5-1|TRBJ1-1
TGCGCCAGCAGCTCTTGGGGGACTAACACTGAAGCTTTCTTT
CASSSWGTNTEAFF
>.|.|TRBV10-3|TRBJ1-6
TGTGCCATCAGTGATGTCAATTCACCCCTCCACTTT
CAISDVNSPLHF
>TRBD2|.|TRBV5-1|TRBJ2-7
TGCGCCAGCAGCGACAGCGGGATTTCGTACGAGCAGTACTTC
CASSDSGISYEQYF
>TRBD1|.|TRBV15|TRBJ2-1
TGTGCCACCAGCAGAGATGGGACAGGGTGGGACAATGAGCAGTTCTTC
CATSRDGTGWDNEQFF
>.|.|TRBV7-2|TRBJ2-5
TGTGCCAGCAGCTTAGACGGTGGGCTGGAGACCCAGTACTTC
CASSLDGGLETQYF
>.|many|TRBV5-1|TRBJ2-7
TGCGCCAGCAGCTTGGCCCCTGGGGGGGGGCTAGTTGAGCAGTACTTC
CASSLAPGGGLVEQYF
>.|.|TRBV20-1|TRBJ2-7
TGCAGTGCTAGAGATAGAGTAGGCGGGGGCGAGAAGGAGCAGTACTTC
CSARDRVGGGEKEQYF
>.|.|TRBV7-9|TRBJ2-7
TGTGCCAGCACCGCCTGGGACCCCCAACCGGGGCAGTACTTC
CASTAWDPQPGQYF
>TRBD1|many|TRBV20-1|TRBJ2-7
TGCAGTGCTCGACAGGGGGCCCTCGAGCAGTACTTC
CSARQGALEQYF
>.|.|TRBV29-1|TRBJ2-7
TGCAGCGGTACAGTCTTCTACGAGCAGTACTTC
CSGTVFYEQYF
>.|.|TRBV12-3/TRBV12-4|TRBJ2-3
TGTGCCAGCAGTTTTCAGGGGACTACATCCTTCCCCGATACGCAGTATTTT
CASSFQGTTSFPDTQYF
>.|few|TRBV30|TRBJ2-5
TGTGCCTGGAGGGGAAGTCCGGGGACCCAGTACTTC
CAWRGSPGTQYF
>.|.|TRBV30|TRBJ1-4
TGTGCCTGGAGTGGTCGAACTGGGGAAAAACTGTTTTTT
CAWSGRTGEKLFF
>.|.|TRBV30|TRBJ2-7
TGTGCCTGGAGTGCACTTGGAGGTTACAATGAGCAGTACTTC
CAWSALGGYNEQYF